This TCR beta chain is drawn from a study of T cell changes during pregnancy in multiple sclerosis. CDR3 length equals 14 residues. V shed 7 bases and J 5 bases; nucleotides not matched to a gene: 8. Per germline, CDR1 LGHNA and CDR2 YNFKEQ. The table came from immunoSEQ multiplex PCR; TCRdb's copy has only in-frame clones and leaves some out. The repertoire consists of about 51,000 clones, with roughly 92% occurring once and the leading ten covering about 0.67%. The chain couples TRBV4-2 to TRBJ2-1; 7 nucleotides line up with TRBD1. This receptor was taken from a female donor with multiple sclerosis, enrolled in a pregnancy study. The sample was CD4+ T cells from peripheral blood mononuclear cells, taken in the third trimester of pregnancy. The CDR3 nucleotides read TGTGCCAGCAACTCCGGGACAGACAACAATGAGCAGTTCTTC. This sequence encodes CASNSGTDNNEQFF.